This T cell receptor (beta chain) was captured in a study of T cell responses to AZD1222 COVID-19 vaccine. This CDR3 has 13 residues. Germline assignment: CDR1 LGHDT and CDR2 YNNKEL (reference sequence). V shed 1 base and J shed 0 bases, with 1 base lying between them. Overall study results and limits: Clonal diversity was possibly underestimated, and white British individuals and females predominated among donors. Every sample of the repertoires postdated the peak T cell response.

Clones were sequenced by immunoSEQ multiplex PCR, and TCRdb holds only the in-frame ones, with some missing. The table records about 100,000 clones, 87% of them present only once. Points on this clone: Its antigen is unidentified. This same CDR3 is encoded by further DNA sequences in the sample.

This sequence joins TRBV3-1 (or the pseudogene TRBV3-2) and TRBJ1-3; D remains ambiguous. Sequenced material: peripheral blood, taken on day 0 of AZD1222 vaccination. This receptor was identified in an adult in good health. CDR3: CASSQASGNTIYF. CDR3 DNA: TGTGCCAGCAGCCAAGCCTCTGGAAACACCATATATTTT.